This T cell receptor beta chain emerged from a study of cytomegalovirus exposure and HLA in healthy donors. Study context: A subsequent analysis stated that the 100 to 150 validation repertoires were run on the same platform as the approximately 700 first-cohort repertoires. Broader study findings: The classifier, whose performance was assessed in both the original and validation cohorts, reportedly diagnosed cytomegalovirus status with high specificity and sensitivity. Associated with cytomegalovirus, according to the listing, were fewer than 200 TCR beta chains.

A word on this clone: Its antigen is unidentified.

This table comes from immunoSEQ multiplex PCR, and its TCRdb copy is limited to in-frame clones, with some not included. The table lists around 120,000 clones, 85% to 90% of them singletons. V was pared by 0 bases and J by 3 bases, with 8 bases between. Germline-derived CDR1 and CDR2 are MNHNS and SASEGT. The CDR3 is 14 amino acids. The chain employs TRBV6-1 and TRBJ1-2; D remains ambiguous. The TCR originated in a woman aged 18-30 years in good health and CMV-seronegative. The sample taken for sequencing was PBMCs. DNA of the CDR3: TGTGCCAGCAGTGAAGCCTCCCCTCACTATGGCTACACCTTC. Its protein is CASSEASPHYGYTF.